Listed below are T cell receptor beta chains from one sample, sequenced in a study of identical twins. TCRdb recomputed calls from the 5' RACE reads with MiXCR, one row per CDR3 protein. The sample includes under 250,000 distinct CDR3 sequences, roughly 13% of them seen just once. This same sample was also part of a study on yellow fever vaccine responses in identical twins.

Sequencing used memory (CD45RO+) T cells sorted from blood. The receptors originated from a woman aged 18 to 35 in good health. Each CDR3 is given with its conserved first and last residue. D genes are given only for firm matches. Clone size, where shown, is once, few, many, or a class for clones that have expanded.

>.|.|TRBV5-1|TRBJ1-1
TGCGCCAGCAGCTTGTCGGGAAACATGAACACTGAAGCTTTCTTT
CASSLSGNMNTEAFF
>.|.|TRBV11-2|TRBJ1-1
TGTGCCAGCAGCTTATCGCGGGGGGCTGCGGCTGAAGCTTTCTTT
CASSLSRGAAAEAFF
>.|.|TRBV11-2|TRBJ2-1
TGTGCCAGCAGCTTAGACGGTAGCCGGGGCGAGCAGTTCTTC
CASSLDGSRGEQFF
>many|.|TRBV12-3/TRBV12-4|TRBJ2-2
TGTGCCAGCAGTTCCAGAAGGGGCAACACCGGGGAGCTGTTTTTT
CASSSRRGNTGELFF
>few|.|TRBV7-9|TRBJ2-7
TGTGCCAGCAGCACTAAAGGACGGTTCTACGAGCAGTACTTC
CASSTKGRFYEQYF
>.|TRBD1|TRBV20-1|TRBJ1-1
TGCAGTGCTTACCGGGACAGGGGGCGGCTGAGCACTGAAGCTTTCTTT
CSAYRDRGRLSTEAFF
>few|TRBD1|TRBV5-1|TRBJ2-1
TGCGCCAGCAGCCCTTCCGCCGGGACAGGGTACAATGAGCAGTTCTTC
CASSPSAGTGYNEQFF
>.|TRBD1|TRBV20-1|TRBJ2-7
TGCAGTGCCGTGCCCGGGACAGGGACCCACGAGCAGTACTTC
CSAVPGTGTHEQYF
>few|.|TRBV6-2/TRBV6-3|TRBJ2-4
TGTGCCAGCAGTCCGCCGATGGGGGCGTTGCTCATTCAGTACTTC
CASSPPMGALLIQYF
>.|TRBD1|TRBV7-8|TRBJ1-5
TGTGCCAGCAGCTTTCTCGGGACAGGGGGCCAGCCCCAGCATTTT
CASSFLGTGGQPQHF
>.|.|TRBV6-2/TRBV6-3|TRBJ2-5
TGTGCCAGCGGTAGAGGGGGAGAGACCCAGTACTTC
CASGRGGETQYF
>.|TRBD1|TRBV7-9|TRBJ2-7
TGTGCCAGCAGCACGACAGGGTACGAGCAGTACTTC
CASSTTGYEQYF
>.|.|TRBV7-9|TRBJ2-1
TGTGCCAGCAGCTCCCGGGACGTCTCCTACAATGAGCAGTTCTTC
CASSSRDVSYNEQFF
>.|TRBD1|TRBV3-1|TRBJ2-1
TGTGCCAGCAGCTACGCTCCTCAGGGGGTCGGGGCCAATGAGCAGTTCTTC
CASSYAPQGVGANEQFF
>many|.|TRBV5-6|TRBJ2-1
TGTGCCAGCAGCTCCTGGAACCGACAGTACCCGCAGTTCTTC
CASSSWNRQYPQFF
>.|TRBD1|TRBV5-1|TRBJ1-1
TGCGCCAGCACCCAGGGGGGCCGGAACACTGAAGCTTTCTTT
CASTQGGRNTEAFF
>few|TRBD1|TRBV3-1|TRBJ2-3
TGTGCCAGCAGCCAAGCGACAGGGTGGACAGATACGCAGTATTTT
CASSQATGWTDTQYF
>many|.|TRBV14|TRBJ2-1
TGTGCCAGCAGCCAAGATCTGGGTACGGAGCAGTTCTTC
CASSQDLGTEQFF
>few|TRBD1|TRBV10-2|TRBJ2-1
TGCGCCAGCAGCGGTTGGCGGACAGGGTACAATGAGCAGTTCTTC
CASSGWRTGYNEQFF
>few|.|TRBV28|TRBJ2-5
TGTGCCAGCAGTTTATTTCAGGGGTGGCGACAAGAGACCCAGTACTTC
CASSLFQGWRQETQYF
>.|.|TRBV7-9|TRBJ2-1
TGTGCCAGCAGCTTACCGACTTTATTTGAGCAGTTCTTC
CASSLPTLFEQFF
>few|TRBD1|TRBV6-5|TRBJ1-6
TGTGCCAGCAGTTACGGGGACAGAAGCTCCTATAATTCACCCCTCCACTTT
CASSYGDRSSYNSPLHF
>few|.|TRBV7-2|TRBJ2-1
TGTGCCAGCAGCTTAGCCTTCAGGGATGAGCAGTTCTTC
CASSLAFRDEQFF
>few|TRBD1|TRBV7-2|TRBJ2-6
TGTGCCAGCAGCACTCGACAGGGCACTGGGGCCAACGTCCTGACTTTC
CASSTRQGTGANVLTF
>.|.|TRBV25-1|TRBJ1-1
TGTGCCAGCAGGGGGATGAACACTGAAGCTTTCTTT
CASRGMNTEAFF
>few|.|TRBV3-1|TRBJ2-3
TGTGCCAGCAGCTACGGACGGGGCACAGATACGCAGTATTTT
CASSYGRGTDTQYF
>few|.|TRBV7-9|TRBJ1-6
TGTGCCAGCAGCTTACCCCAGGATAATTCACCCCTCCACTTT
CASSLPQDNSPLHF
>.|.|TRBV6-5|TRBJ2-5
TGTGCCAGCAGTATTCGACAGACCCAAGAGACCCAGTACTTC
CASSIRQTQETQYF